The rows below give T cell receptor beta chains drawn from one sample of a study of OX40 agonist ivuxolimab in advanced cancers. The data were produced by immunoSEQ multiplex PCR, yet TCRdb's version contains in-frame clones alone and is incomplete. The sample has under 80,000 clones; about 89% are singletons. The material was CD4+ or CD8+ T cells sorted from blood, obtained in a trial of the OX40 agonist ivuxolimab. These receptors all come from an adult with an advanced solid tumor such as melanoma, head and neck, liver or kidney cancer. Both conserved end residues are part of each CDR3. The listing skips clone size in some rows; elsewhere it reads once, few, many or a size class.

cdr3_length,clone_size,v_call,j_call,cdr3_aa
12,.,TRBV30,TRBJ2-1,CAWSDLGWEQFF
15,once,TRBV29-1,TRBJ1-2,CSVRTGGAGNDGYTF
14,.,TRBV27,TRBJ2-7,CASSSTTPSNEQYF
17,.,TRBV4-1,TRBJ2-1,CASSQGQLAGGDYEQFF
13,once,TRBV30,TRBJ2-7,CAWSAGTGEEQYF
14,.,TRBV7-6,TRBJ1-3,CASSGGLPGNTIYF
16,.,TRBV6-1,.,CASSEDDRGVFNEQYF
18,.,TRBV28,TRBJ1-5,CASSSLLDRGLGNQPQHF
13,once,TRBV6-5,TRBJ2-7,CASSRDTSYEQYF
14,.,TRBV27,TRBJ2-7,CASHLAGASYEQYF
14,.,TRBV19,TRBJ1-1,CASSSNRENTEAFF
13,.,TRBV5-1,TRBJ1-5,CASSLGQGQPQHF
13,.,TRBV6-6,TRBJ1-1,CASSYSPGAEAFF
14,.,TRBV11-2,TRBJ2-7,CASSDRDAVYEQYF
15,.,TRBV9,TRBJ1-4,CASSEGPNLNEKLFF
17,.,TRBV11-2,TRBJ2-7,CASSSGTGGLYSYEQYF
16,.,TRBV13,TRBJ2-1,CASSKSGWSSYNEQFF
15,.,TRBV16,TRBJ1-4,CASSHPQTLFEKLFF
15,.,TRBV19,TRBJ2-3,CASRYSGRASDTQYF
16,.,TRBV19,TRBJ1-5,CASKALPEGGNQPQHF
14,.,TRBV27,TRBJ1-4,CASSPGSPNEKLFF
13,.,TRBV15,TRBJ2-7,CATSRQVEYEQYF
15,.,TRBV11-3,TRBJ2-1,CASSFGLDSYNEQFF
12,.,TRBV7-8,TRBJ2-3,CASTLYTDTQYF
13,few,TRBV28,TRBJ1-5,CASRDRGNQPQHF
13,once,TRBV5-6,TRBJ2-3,CASSLAVGDTQYF
16,.,TRBV11-2,TRBJ2-3,CASSLGVAVSTDTQYF
18,.,TRBV7-9,TRBJ2-5,CASSLVALLAEFQETQYF
14,.,TRBV2,TRBJ2-7,CASWEGMNSYEQYF
16,once,TRBV11-2,TRBJ2-1,CASSSAGLAGDNEQFF
10,.,TRBV5-8,TRBJ1-4,CASSYEKLFF
13,.,TRBV10-3,TRBJ2-3,CAISESHGDTQYF
15,.,TRBV18,TRBJ2-1,CASTYSGRALDEQFF
15,.,TRBV7-9,TRBJ1-1,CASSLATGGDTEAFF
18,.,TRBV4-2,TRBJ1-2,CASSQEIGRERRGGGYTF
17,.,TRBV7-8,TRBJ2-3,CASSLVWRDGATDTQYF
14,.,TRBV5-4,TRBJ2-7,CASSELAGSYEQYF
11,.,TRBV4-2,TRBJ2-7,CASSQEGEQYF
13,.,TRBV7-9,TRBJ2-7,CASSRGQANEQYF
15,.,TRBV9,TRBJ1-5,CASSVGGRGDQPQHF
12,.,TRBV5-4,TRBJ2-7,CASSGWDAEQYF
15,few,TRBV19,TRBJ2-3,CASEPGLAGSDTQYF
15,.,TRBV4-3,TRBJ2-1,CASSQDLEGWNEQFF
15,.,TRBV5-6,TRBJ1-1,CASSLWVRGRTEAFF
14,.,TRBV5-6,TRBJ1-1,CASSLASGYAEAFF
16,.,TRBV9,TRBJ2-1,CASSVVDSLRGNEQFF
11,.,TRBV19,TRBJ1-3,CASEDGNTIYF
13,.,TRBV5-1,TRBJ2-1,CASSLRPLNEQFF
16,.,TRBV7-3,TRBJ2-7,CASSLRIPAGALEQYF
15,.,TRBV6-6,TRBJ1-2,CASSYRQGNPYGYTF
13,.,TRBV18,TRBJ2-1,CASSDLSGAEQFF
13,.,TRBV6-1,TRBJ2-7,CASSDGSGYEQYF
15,.,TRBV7-2,TRBJ2-3,CASSLVLAVTDTQYF
16,.,TRBV7-9,TRBJ2-1,CASSLTGTSAYNEQFF